This paragraph reports one T cell receptor beta chain. Its cognate antigen is unknown. The study sequenced cultured CD4+ T cell DNA using the Oncomine TCR Beta short-read assay. MiXCR, run by TCRdb on the PCR reads, gives a single entry per CDR3 protein. Here the sample spans around 19,000 distinct CDR3 sequences, roughly 35% being singletons. The source of the sample is a study of vaccination and CD4 T cells after COVID-19. Whole-study results and caveats: For convalescent patients, 304 of the 307 vaccine-specific clones analyzed were classified as spike mono-reactive.

Unmatched junction bases numbered 14, after V lost 2 bases and J lost 10 bases. CDR1 SGHNT and CDR2 YENEEA come from the germline V gene. CDR3 size: 16 residues. The time point: late sampling 161 to 241 days after vaccination in a few convalescent patients. Noted treatment: approximately nine-day PBMC culture with coronavirus spike peptide pools or control peptides (ViraFEST assay). The ViraFEST method relied on peptide pools to expand antigen-specific T cells, followed by TCR sequencing. A negative selection step was used to isolate CD4+ T cells once culture had run for around 10 days. This rearrangement joins TRBV11-3 to TRBJ2-1; the match to TRBD2 covers 7 bases. The input for sequencing was CD4+ T cells from blood, cultured in vitro, taken about 7 months after SARS-CoV-2 vaccination. The receptor comes from a human donor who had recovered from COVID-19. CDR3: CASSLNWGGESFEQFF. The CDR3 nucleotides read TGTGCCAGCAGCTTAAATTGGGGGGGGGAGTCTTTCGAGCAGTTCTTC.